A single sample gave rise to the 17 T cell receptor beta chains below, sequenced in a study of T cell repertoires in cytomegalovirus infection. These receptors have no known antigen. MiXCR, applied by TCRdb to the reads, yields one record per CDR3 protein. This table holds 700,000 to 850,000 distinct CDR3 sequences, approximately 30% found once. The sample was cultured CD8+ T cells from PBMCs, taken from culture after CMV antigen stimulation. The source of these receptors is a human donor in good health (CMV status not recorded). Some clones in this sample may be carry-over from other donors' samples.

The gene calls are TRBV6-2 or TRBV6-3 and TRBJ2-5, with 8 bases aligning to TRBD2. Germline CDR1 MNHEY, CDR2 SVGEGT. This CDR3 is 16 amino acids long. V shed 7 bases, J shed 4 bases, and the junction held 14 bases outside the gene matches. CDR3 sequence (DNA): TGTGCCAGCACCCAAATCTCGTCACGGGGGGGAGAGACCCAGTACTTC. This encodes CASTQISSRGGETQYF.

As for this clonotype: As the CDR3 is not closed by the conserved phenylalanine or tryptophan, this likely results from a read error. The V call is TRBV6-2 or TRBV6-3, the J call TRBJ2-3; D not resolved. Germline lookup yields CDR1 MNHEY and CDR2 SVGEGT. Trimming removed 2 bases at V and 2 bases at J, with 14 bases between. The CDR3 spans 16 residues. DNA for the CDR3: TGTGCCAGCAGTTACGCTACGGTCGCCTACACAGATACGCAGTATTCT. Its translation is CASSYATVAYTDTQYS.

V usage is TRBV6-1 and J usage is TRBJ1-2; a possible D gene is TRBD1 (6 bases). V lost 5 bases to trimming and J lost 6 bases, with 19 bases between them. The CDR3 runs 15 residues. Germline loops: CDR1 MNHNS, CDR2 SASEGT. For the CDR3, the DNA is TGTGCCAGCAGTTACAATGCAGGGGAGGAGGATGGCTACACCTTC. It translates to CASSYNAGEEDGYTF.

There are a few counts of this clonotype. The chain carries TRBV13 and TRBJ1-2; tentatively, D is TRBD1 (6 bases). Per the germline V gene, CDR1 is PRHDT and CDR2 is FYEKMQ (reference sequence). Trimming took 9 bases from V and 2 from J, leaving 10 bases between them. This CDR3 has 12 amino acids. DNA for the CDR3: TGTGCCAGTTCCGGGACAAACTATGGCTACACCTTC. Its protein product is CASSGTNYGYTF.

The chain carries TRBV27 and TRBJ1-5; D remains unclear. The CDR3 length is 15 residues. Germline V gene sequence: CDR1 MNHEY, CDR2 SMNVEV (reference sequence). Trimming removed 4 bases at V and 2 bases at J, with 12 bases between. This CDR3 reads CASSSGPRGNQPQHF. Here the CDR3 DNA reads TGTGCCAGCAGTTCGGGCCCAAGGGGCAATCAGCCCCAGCATTTT.

This clonotype was detected only a few times. The chain employs TRBV4-1 and TRBJ1-3; possible D gene TRBD1, 5 bases. Looked up from germline, CDR1 is MGHRA and CDR2 is YSYEKL. CDR3 length: 18 residues. Trimming pared 2 bases from V and 0 bases from J, leaving 17 bases between. The CDR3 nucleotides read TGCGCCAGCAGCCAACCCGGCCGGGACCCAAGCTCTGGAAACACCATATATTTT. Encoded protein: CASSQPGRDPSSGNTIYF.

This clonotype was found a few times. The genes are TRBV6-6 and TRBJ1-1; D gene unclear. This CDR3 has 13 amino acids. CDR1 and CDR2 (germline): MNHNY, SVGAGI (reference sequence). The ends were cut back, 7 bases at V and 0 bases at J, with 9 bases in the middle. CDR3 region: CASTHFMNTEAFF. The CDR3 DNA sequence: TGTGCCAGCACGCATTTCATGAACACTGAAGCTTTCTTT.

This chain links TRBV6-1 with TRBJ2-7; 11 bases match TRBD2. V lost 6 bases to trimming and J lost 6 bases; unmatched junction nucleotides: 4. Germline CDR1 MNHNS, CDR2 SASEGT. The CDR3 covers 13 residues. CDR3 sequence (DNA): TGTGCCAGCAGGACCGGGACTAGCGGCGAGCAGTACTTC. This codes for CASRTGTSGEQYF.

V and J are TRBV13 and TRBJ1-1, with D tentatively TRBD1 (5 bases). Trimming removed 5 bases from V and 6 bases from J, with 16 bases in between. The CDR3 has 14 residues. Germline CDR1 reads PRHDT; CDR2 reads FYEKMQ (reference sequence). The chain's CDR3 is CASSLPGEGAEAFF. The CDR3 region has the DNA TGTGCCAGCAGCCTCCCCGGGGAAGGGGCTGAAGCTTTCTTT.

The chain recombines TRBV7-9 with TRBJ2-5, with D maybe TRBD2 (6 bases). With 5 bases removed from V and 2 bases from J, the gap between germline ends came to 15 bases. The CDR3 consists of 15 residues. Germline CDR1 SEHNR, CDR2 FQNEAQ (reference sequence). As DNA, the CDR3 is TGTGCCAGCAGCGCGCCGGGACTGACACAAGAGACCCAGTACTTC. It yields the protein CASSAPGLTQETQYF.

This clonotype has a count of ten or more. The chain has TRBV11-3 and TRBJ1-1, with D perhaps TRBD1 (5 bases). Germline values: CDR1 SGHNT, CDR2 YENEEA. V was trimmed by 3 bases and J by 7 bases, leaving 9 bases between them. The CDR3 contains 12 residues. The CDR3 protein is CASSFGGSEAFF. CDR3 nucleotides: TGTGCCAGCAGCTTCGGGGGGAGTGAAGCTTTCTTT. Based on the CDR3 plus reference TRBV11-3 and TRBJ1-1, the full variable domain is EAGVVQSPRYKIIEKKQPVAFWCNPISGHNTLYWYLQNLGQGPELLIRYENEEAVDDSQLPKDRFSAERLKGVDSTLKIQPAELGDSAVYLCASSFGGSEAFFGQGTRLTVV.

This clonotype was recorded a few times. The V gene is TRBV27, the J gene TRBJ2-7; D ambiguous. The CDR3 is 12 amino acids. Trimming took 6 bases from V and 0 from J, leaving 6 bases between them. CDR1 and CDR2 from the germline V gene are MNHEY and SMNVEV (reference sequence). The CDR3 nucleotides read TGTGCCAGCAGATCGGGCTCCTACGAGCAGTACGTC. This codes for CASRSGSYEQYV.

V is TRBV5-4 and J is TRBJ2-7, with 14 bases lining up with TRBD2. In germline, CDR1 is SGHNT, CDR2 YYREEE (reference sequence). Unmatched junction bases numbered 6, after V lost 4 bases and J lost 0 bases. The CDR3 has 17 residues. The CDR3 DNA is TGTGCCAGCAGCGGCTGGACTAGCGGGGGGTACTCCTACGAGCAGTACTTC. Its translation is CASSGWTSGGYSYEQYF.

The chain is built from TRBV7-6 and TRBJ2-7; tentative D call: TRBD2 (6 bases). The length of the CDR3 is 15 residues. Germline V CDR1 and CDR2: SGHVS, FNYEAQ. Trimming removed 0 bases from V and 6 bases from J, with 15 bases in between. The CDR3 coding sequence is TGTGCCAGCAGCTTAGCGGAAGGAGGGCTCGGCGAGCAGTACGTC. Protein product: CASSLAEGGLGEQYV.

V gene TRBV7-9 combines with J gene TRBJ2-1; D might be TRBD1 or TRBD2, each matching 5 bases. CDR1 and CDR2 (germline): SEHNR, FQNEAQ (reference sequence). Trimming shortened V by 5 bases and J by 6 bases, and 8 bases separated the two germline ends. This CDR3 has 12 amino acids. For the CDR3, the DNA is TGTGCCAGCAGCGGGACCAGCAATGAGCAGTTCTTC. This gives the protein CASSGTSNEQFF.

J is TRBJ2-1 and V is TRBV19; TRBD1 aligns across 10 bases. Trimming at V came to 10 bases and at J to 5 bases, leaving 14 bases not matched to a gene. The CDR3 has 16 amino acids. CDR1 is LNHDA, CDR2 SQIVND, per germline (reference sequence). This chain's CDR3 is CATSRRGQGYDNEQFF. In DNA, the CDR3 is TGTGCCACGTCTCGGCGGGGACAGGGGTATGACAATGAGCAGTTCTTC.

The V call is TRBV7-9, the J call TRBJ2-1, with D possibly TRBD2 on 5 matching bases. Germline V CDR1 and CDR2: SEHNR, FQNEAQ (reference sequence). The ends were cut back, 6 bases at V and 5 bases at J, with 17 bases in the middle. The CDR3 is 15 residues long. The CDR3: CASRGRGLPNNEQFF. DNA for the CDR3: TGTGCCAGCAGGGGCCGAGGACTCCCGAACAATGAGCAGTTCTTC.